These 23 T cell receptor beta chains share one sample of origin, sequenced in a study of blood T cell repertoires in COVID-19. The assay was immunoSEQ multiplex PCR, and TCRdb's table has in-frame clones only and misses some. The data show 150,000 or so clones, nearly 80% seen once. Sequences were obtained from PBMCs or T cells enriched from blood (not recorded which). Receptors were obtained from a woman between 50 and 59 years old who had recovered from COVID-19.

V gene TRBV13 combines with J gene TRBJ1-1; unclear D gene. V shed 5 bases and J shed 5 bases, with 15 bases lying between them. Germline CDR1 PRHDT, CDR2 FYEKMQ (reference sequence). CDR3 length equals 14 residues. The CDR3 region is CASSHYERGTEAFF. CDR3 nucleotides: TGTGCCAGCAGCCACTACGAGAGAGGGACTGAAGCTTTCTTT.

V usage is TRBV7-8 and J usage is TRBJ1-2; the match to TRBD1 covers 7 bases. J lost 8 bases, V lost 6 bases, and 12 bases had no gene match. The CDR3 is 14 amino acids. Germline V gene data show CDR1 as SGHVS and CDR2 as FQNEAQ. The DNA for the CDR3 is TGTGCCAGCAGTCTGGGACAGAACCTTAGGGGCTACACCTTC. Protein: CASSLGQNLRGYTF.

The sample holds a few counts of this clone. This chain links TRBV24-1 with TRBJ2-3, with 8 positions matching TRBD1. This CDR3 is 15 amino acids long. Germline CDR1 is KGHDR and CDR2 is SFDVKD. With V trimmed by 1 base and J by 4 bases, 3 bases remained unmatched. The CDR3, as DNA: TGTGCCACCAGTGATTTCCGGACAGGGTCAGATACGCAGTATTTT. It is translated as CATSDFRTGSDTQYF.

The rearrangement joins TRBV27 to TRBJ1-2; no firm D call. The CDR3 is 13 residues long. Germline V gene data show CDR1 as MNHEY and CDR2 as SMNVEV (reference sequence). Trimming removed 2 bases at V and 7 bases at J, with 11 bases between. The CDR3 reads CASSLRGTSGYTF. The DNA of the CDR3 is TGTGCCAGCAGTTTACGGGGTACCAGTGGCTACACCTTC.

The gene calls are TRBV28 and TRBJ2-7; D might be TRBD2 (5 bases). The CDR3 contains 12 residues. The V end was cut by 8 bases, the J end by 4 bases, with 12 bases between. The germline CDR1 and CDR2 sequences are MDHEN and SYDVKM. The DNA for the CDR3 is TGTGCCAGCTCCGAGGGAGTGTACGAGCAGTACTTC. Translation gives CASSEGVYEQYF. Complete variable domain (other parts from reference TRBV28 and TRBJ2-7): DVKVTQSSRYLVKRTGEKVFLECVQDMDHENMFWYRQDPGLGLRLIYFSYDVKMKEKGDIPEGYSVSREKKERFSLILESASTNQTSMYLCASSEGVYEQYFGPGTRLTVT.

CDR3 sequence reads: CASSQNSPNSPLHF. CDR3 bases: TGTGCCAGCAGCCAAAACAGTCCCAATTCACCCCTCCACTTT. The rearrangement joins TRBV14 to TRBJ1-6; D gene uncertain. The CDR3 consists of 14 residues. V was pared by 2 bases and J by 7 bases, with 9 bases between. The germline V gene has CDR1 SGHDN and CDR2 FVKESK.

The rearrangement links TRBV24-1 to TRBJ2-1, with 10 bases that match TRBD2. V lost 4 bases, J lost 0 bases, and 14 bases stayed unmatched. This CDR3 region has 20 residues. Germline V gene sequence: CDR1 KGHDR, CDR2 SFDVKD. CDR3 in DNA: TGTGCCACCAGTGACTCCCGGACTAGCGGTAAAAAAGGCTCCTACAATGAGCAGTTCTTC. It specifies CATSDSRTSGKKGSYNEQFF.

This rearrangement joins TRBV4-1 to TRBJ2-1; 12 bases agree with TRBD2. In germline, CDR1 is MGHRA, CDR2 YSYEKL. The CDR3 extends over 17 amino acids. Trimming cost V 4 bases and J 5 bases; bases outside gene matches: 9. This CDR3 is CASSPTSGGRTDNEQFF. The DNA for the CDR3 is TGCGCCAGCAGCCCGACTAGCGGGGGAAGGACTGACAATGAGCAGTTCTTC.

The CDR3 coding sequence is TGTGCCAGCAGCGTAGAGGACAGGGGGACCGGGGAGCTGTTTTTT. Protein: CASSVEDRGTGELFF. The rearrangement links TRBV9 to TRBJ2-2; the match to TRBD1 covers 10 bases. Germline V CDR1 and CDR2: SGDLS, YYNGEE. The V and J ends lost 0 bases and 5 bases, in that order; junction bases with no gene match: 1. CDR3 length: 15 residues. Based on the CDR3 plus reference TRBV9 and TRBJ2-2, the full variable domain is DSGVTQTPKHLITATGQRVTLRCSPRSGDLSVYWYQQSLDQGLQFLIQYYNGEERAKGNILERFSAQQFPDLHSELNLSSLELGDSALYFCASSVEDRGTGELFFGEGSRLTVL.

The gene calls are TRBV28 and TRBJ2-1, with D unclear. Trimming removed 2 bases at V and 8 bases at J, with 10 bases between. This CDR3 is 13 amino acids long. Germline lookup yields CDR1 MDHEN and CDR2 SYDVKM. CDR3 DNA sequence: TGTGCCAGCAGTTTACCCCCCGGGTATGAGCAGTTCTTC. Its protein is CASSLPPGYEQFF.

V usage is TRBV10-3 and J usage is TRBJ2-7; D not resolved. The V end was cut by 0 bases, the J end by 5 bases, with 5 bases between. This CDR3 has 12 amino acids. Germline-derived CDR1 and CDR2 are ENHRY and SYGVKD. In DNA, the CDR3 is TGTGCCATCAGTGAGTCCATCAACGAGCAGTACTTC. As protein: CAISESINEQYF.

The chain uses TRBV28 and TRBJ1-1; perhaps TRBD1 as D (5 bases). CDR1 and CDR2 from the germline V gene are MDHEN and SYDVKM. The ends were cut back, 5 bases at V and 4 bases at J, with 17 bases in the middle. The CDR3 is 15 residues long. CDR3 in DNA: TGTGCCAGCAGTCTCGCCGGGGGGTGGGTCACTGAAGCTTTCTTT. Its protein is CASSLAGGWVTEAFF.

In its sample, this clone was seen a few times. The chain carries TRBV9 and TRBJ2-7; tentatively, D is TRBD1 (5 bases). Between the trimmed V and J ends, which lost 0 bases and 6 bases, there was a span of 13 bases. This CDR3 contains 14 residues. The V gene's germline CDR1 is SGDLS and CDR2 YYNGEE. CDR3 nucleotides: TGTGCCAGCAGCGTAGTAGGGGCGCATGGCGAGCAGTACTTC. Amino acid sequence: CASSVVGAHGEQYF.

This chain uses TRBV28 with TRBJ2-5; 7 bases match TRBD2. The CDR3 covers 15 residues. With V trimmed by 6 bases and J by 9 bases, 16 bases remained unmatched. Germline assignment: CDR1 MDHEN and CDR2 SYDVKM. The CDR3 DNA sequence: TGTGCCAGCAGCTCAAGCGGGAACAAAGAGATGTCCCAGTACTTC. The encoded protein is CASSSSGNKEMSQYF.

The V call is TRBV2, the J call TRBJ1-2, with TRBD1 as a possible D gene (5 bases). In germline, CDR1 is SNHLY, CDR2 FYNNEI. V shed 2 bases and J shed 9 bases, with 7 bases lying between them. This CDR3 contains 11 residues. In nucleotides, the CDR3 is TGTGCCAGCAGTGAAAGGACACGCTACACCTTC. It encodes CASSERTRYTF. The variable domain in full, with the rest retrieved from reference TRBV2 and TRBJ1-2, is EPEVTQTPSHQVTQMGQEVILRCVPISNHLYFYWYRQILGQKVEFLVSFYNNEISEKSEIFDDQFSVERPDGSNFTLKIRSTKLEDSAMYFCASSERTRYTFGSGTRLTVV.

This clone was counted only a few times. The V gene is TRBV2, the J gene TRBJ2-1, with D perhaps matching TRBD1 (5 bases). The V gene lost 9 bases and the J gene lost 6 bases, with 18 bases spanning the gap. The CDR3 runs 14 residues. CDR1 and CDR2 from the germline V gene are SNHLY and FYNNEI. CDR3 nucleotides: TGTGCCAGTCCCAGGGCTGTAAGGAGCAATGAGCAGTTCTTC. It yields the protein CASPRAVRSNEQFF.

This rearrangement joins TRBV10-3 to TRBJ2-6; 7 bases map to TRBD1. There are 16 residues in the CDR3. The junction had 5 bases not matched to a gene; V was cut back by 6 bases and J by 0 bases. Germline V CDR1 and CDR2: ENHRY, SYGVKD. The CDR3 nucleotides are TGTGCCATCAGGAGGGGGCAAGCCTCTGGGGCCAACGTCCTGACTTTC. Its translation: CAIRRGQASGANVLTF.

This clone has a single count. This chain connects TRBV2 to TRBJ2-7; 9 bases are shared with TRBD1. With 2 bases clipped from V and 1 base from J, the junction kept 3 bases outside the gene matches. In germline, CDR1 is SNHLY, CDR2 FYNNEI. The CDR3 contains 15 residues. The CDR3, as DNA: TGTGCCAGCAGTGAACTCGGGACAGGGTCCTACGAGCAGTACTTC. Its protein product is CASSELGTGSYEQYF.

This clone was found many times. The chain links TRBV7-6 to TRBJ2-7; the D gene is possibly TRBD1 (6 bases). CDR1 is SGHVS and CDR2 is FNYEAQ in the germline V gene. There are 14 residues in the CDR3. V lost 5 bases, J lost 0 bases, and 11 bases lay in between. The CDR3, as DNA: TGTGCCAGCAGCCCGGGACACCACTCCTACGAGCAGTACTTC. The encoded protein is CASSPGHHSYEQYF.

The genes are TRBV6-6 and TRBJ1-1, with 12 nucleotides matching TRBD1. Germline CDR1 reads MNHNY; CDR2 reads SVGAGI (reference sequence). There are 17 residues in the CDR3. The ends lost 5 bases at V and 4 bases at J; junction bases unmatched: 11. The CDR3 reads CASSRPGTGGMATEAFF. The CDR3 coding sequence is TGTGCCAGCAGTCGTCCCGGGACAGGGGGCATGGCCACTGAAGCTTTCTTT.

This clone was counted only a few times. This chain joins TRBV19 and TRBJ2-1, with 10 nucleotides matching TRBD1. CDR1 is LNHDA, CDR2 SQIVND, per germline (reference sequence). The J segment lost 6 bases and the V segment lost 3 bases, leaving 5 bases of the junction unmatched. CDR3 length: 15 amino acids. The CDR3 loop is CASSIGGQGVNEQFF. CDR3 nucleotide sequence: TGTGCCAGTAGTATTGGAGGACAGGGGGTCAATGAGCAGTTCTTC.

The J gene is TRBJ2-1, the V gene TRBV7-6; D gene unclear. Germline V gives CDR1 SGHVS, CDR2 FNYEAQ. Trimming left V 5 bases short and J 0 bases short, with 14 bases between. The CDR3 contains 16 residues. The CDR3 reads CASSVGGSSSYNEQFF. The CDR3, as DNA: TGTGCCAGCAGCGTAGGCGGCTCGAGCTCCTACAATGAGCAGTTCTTC.

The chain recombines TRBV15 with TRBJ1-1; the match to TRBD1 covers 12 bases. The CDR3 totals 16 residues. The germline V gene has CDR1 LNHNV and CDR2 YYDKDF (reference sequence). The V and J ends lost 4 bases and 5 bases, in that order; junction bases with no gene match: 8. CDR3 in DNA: TGTGCCACCAGCATCCGGGACAGGGGGCTGCGGACTGAAGCTTTCTTT. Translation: CATSIRDRGLRTEAFF.